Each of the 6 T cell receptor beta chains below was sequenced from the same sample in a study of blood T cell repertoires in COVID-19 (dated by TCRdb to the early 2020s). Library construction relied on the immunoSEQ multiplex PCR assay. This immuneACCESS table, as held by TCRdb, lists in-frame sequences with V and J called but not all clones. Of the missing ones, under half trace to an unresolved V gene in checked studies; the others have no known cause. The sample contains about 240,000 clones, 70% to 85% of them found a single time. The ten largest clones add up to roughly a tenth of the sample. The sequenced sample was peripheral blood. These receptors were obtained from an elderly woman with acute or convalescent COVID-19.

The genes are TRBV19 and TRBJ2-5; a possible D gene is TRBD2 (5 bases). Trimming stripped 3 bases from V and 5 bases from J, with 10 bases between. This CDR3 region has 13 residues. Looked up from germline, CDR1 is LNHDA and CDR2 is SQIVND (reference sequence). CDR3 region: CASSINRRETQYF. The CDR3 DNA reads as TGTGCCAGTAGTATCAATAGGAGGGAGACCCAGTACTTC.

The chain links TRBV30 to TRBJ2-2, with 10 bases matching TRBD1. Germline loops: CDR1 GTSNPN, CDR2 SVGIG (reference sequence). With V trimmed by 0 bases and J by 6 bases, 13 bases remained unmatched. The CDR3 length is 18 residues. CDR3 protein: CAWSVRGTGVIFPGELFF. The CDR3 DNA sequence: TGTGCCTGGAGTGTACGGGGGACAGGGGTTATATTTCCCGGGGAGCTGTTTTTT.

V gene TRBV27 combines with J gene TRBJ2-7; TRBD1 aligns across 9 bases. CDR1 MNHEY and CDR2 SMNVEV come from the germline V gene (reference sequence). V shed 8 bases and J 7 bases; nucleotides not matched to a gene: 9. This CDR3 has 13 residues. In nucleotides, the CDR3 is TGTGCCAGCGGGGACAGGGCACGGCAGGAGCAGTACTTC. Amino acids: CASGDRARQEQYF.

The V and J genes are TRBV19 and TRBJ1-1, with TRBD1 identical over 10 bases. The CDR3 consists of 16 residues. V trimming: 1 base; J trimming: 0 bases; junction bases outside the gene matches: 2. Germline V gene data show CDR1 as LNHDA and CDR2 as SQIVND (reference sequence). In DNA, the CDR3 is TGTGCCAGTAGTATAGCTGGGACAGGGGTGAACACTGAAGCTTTCTTT. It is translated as CASSIAGTGVNTEAFF.

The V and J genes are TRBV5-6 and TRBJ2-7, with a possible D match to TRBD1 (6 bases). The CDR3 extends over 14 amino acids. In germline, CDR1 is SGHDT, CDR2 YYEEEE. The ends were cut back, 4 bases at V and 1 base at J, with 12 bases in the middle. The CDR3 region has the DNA TGTGCCAGCAGCGTCGGGACACTGTCCTACGAGCAGTACTTC. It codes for CASSVGTLSYEQYF. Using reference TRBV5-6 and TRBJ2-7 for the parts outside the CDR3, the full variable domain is DAGVTQSPTHLIKTRGQQVTLRCSPKSGHDTVSWYQQALGQGPQFIFQYYEEEERQRGNFPDRFSGHQFPNYSSELNVNALLLGDSALYLCASSVGTLSYEQYFGPGTRLTVT.

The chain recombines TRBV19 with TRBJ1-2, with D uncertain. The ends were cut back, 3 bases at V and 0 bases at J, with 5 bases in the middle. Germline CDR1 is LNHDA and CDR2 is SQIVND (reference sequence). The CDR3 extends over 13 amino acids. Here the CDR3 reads CASSMEPNYGYTF. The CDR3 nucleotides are TGTGCCAGTAGTATGGAGCCTAACTATGGCTACACCTTC.